The entry below describes one TCR beta chain. Its target is not known. Peripheral blood from each donor was collected in a volume of roughly 9.8 milliliters. This entry belongs to a study of blood T cells in healthy people across ages. Study information: About one barcoded beta molecule was captured per two T cells (by template switching).

Germline values: CDR1 MNHEY, CDR2 SVGEGT. V lost 8 bases and J lost 1, with 15 bases in between. The CDR3 is 15 residues long. Study-wide findings and caveats: Naive T cell percentage and TCR beta diversity correlated strongly.

For the second PCR, which ran for roughly 6 to 12 cycles, a sample-barcoded 5' primer and a J-beta primer mix were used. In TCRdb, the 5' RACE reads were re-called with MiXCR into one record per CDR3 protein. The sample carries about 400,000 distinct CDR3 sequences, about 55% recorded once. Specimen: blood. The receptor's source is a man aged 55 to 70 in good health. The chain recombines TRBV6-2 or TRBV6-3 with TRBJ2-1; D gene unclear. The CDR3 is CASSLLAGSYNEQFF. The CDR3 DNA follows: TGTGCCAGCTCCCTATTAGCTGGTTCCTACAATGAGCAGTTCTTC.